The 15 T cell receptor beta chains below were found in one sample sequenced in a study of cytomegalovirus exposure and HLA in healthy donors. Assay: immunoSEQ multiplex PCR; the TCRdb copy retains only in-frame clones and omits some. The data show roughly 190,000 clones, around 86% seen once. Input material: PBMCs. The receptors derive from a man aged 30-40 years in good health and CMV-seropositive.

The chain has TRBV5-4 and TRBJ1-3, with 12 nucleotides matching TRBD1. The CDR3 is 18 residues long. From germline, CDR1 is SGHNT and CDR2 YYREEE (reference sequence). J gave up 1 base and V 4 bases, and 9 bases lay outside the gene matches. CDR3 DNA sequence: TGTGCCAGCAGCAGTGGGACAGGGGGCGCGCTATCTGGAAACACCATATATTTT. This translates into CASSSGTGGALSGNTIYF.

The V gene is TRBV19, the J gene TRBJ2-7; TRBD1 agrees at 9 bases. CDR3 length equals 15 residues. Germline-derived CDR1 and CDR2 are LNHDA and SQIVND (reference sequence). V shed 5 bases and J 3 bases; nucleotides not matched to a gene: 8. The CDR3 reads CASSSTGGIDYEQYF. Here the CDR3 DNA reads TGTGCCAGTAGTTCCACAGGGGGCATAGACTACGAGCAGTACTTC.

The genes are TRBV7-9 and TRBJ2-1, with no clear D. This CDR3 contains 13 residues. With 1 base removed from V and 8 bases from J, the gap between germline ends came to 9 bases. From germline, CDR1 is SEHNR and CDR2 FQNEAQ (reference sequence). The CDR3 DNA is TGTGCCAGCAGCTTAGTCCCCCTCGATGAGCAGTTCTTC. This gives the protein CASSLVPLDEQFF.

V gene TRBV4-2 combines with J gene TRBJ2-3, with TRBD2 as a possible D gene (5 bases). V lost 0 bases to trimming and J lost 3 bases, with 10 bases between them. The CDR3 sequence is 15 residues long. The germline CDR1 and CDR2 sequences are LGHNA and YNFKEQ. The DNA of the CDR3 is TGTGCCAGCAGCCAAGAGCTAGCTAGAACAGATACGCAGTATTTT. It is translated as CASSQELARTDTQYF.

The chain uses TRBV5-1 and TRBJ2-7, with 9 bases matching TRBD1. The junction had 11 bases not matched to a gene; V was cut back by 1 base and J by 6 bases. The CDR3 totals 16 residues. The germline gives CDR1 SGHRS, CDR2 YFSETQ. CDR3 in DNA: TGCGCCAGCAGCTTGATCACAACAGGGGGCGAAGGCGAGCAGTACTTC. Translated, it gives CASSLITTGGEGEQYF.

V gene TRBV25-1 combines with J gene TRBJ2-2; unclear D gene. There are 12 residues in the CDR3. Germline CDR1 MGHDK, CDR2 SYGVNS. V lost 1 base and J 8 bases, leaving 5 bases between the germline ends. The CDR3 loop reads CASSEFRGELFF. CDR3 bases: TGTGCCAGCAGTGAATTTCGAGGGGAGCTGTTTTTT.

V and J are TRBV10-3 and TRBJ1-5; TRBD1 might be the D (6 bases). Germline CDR1 ENHRY, CDR2 SYGVKD. This CDR3 is built from 14 residues. V lost 4 bases, J lost 2 bases, and 9 bases lay in between. CDR3 sequence: CAISVQGGNQPQHF. The CDR3 DNA sequence: TGTGCCATCAGTGTACAGGGCGGCAATCAGCCCCAGCATTTT.

The genes are TRBV4-1 and TRBJ1-2, with a tentative D call TRBD1 (5 bases). The CDR3 loop spans 14 amino acids. V was cut by 1 base and J by 4 bases, with 10 bases left in between. Looked up from germline, CDR1 is MGHRA and CDR2 is YSYEKL. CDR3 region: CASSQGGLIYGYTF. The CDR3 DNA reads as TGCGCCAGCAGCCAAGGGGGGTTGATCTATGGCTACACCTTC.

V gene TRBV7-6 combines with J gene TRBJ1-5; no definite D call. The CDR3 loop spans 14 amino acids. Between the trimmed V and J ends, which lost 1 base and 1 base, there was a span of 5 bases. Germline V lookup: CDR1 SGHVS, CDR2 FNYEAQ. CDR3 in amino acids: CASSLGQSNQPQHF. In DNA, the CDR3 is TGTGCCAGCAGCTTAGGGCAAAGCAATCAGCCCCAGCATTTT.

This clone was detected only once. The rearrangement links TRBV7-2 to TRBJ1-2, with D tentatively TRBD1 (5 bases). Germline CDR1 and CDR2: SGHTA and FQGNSA. Trimming stripped 5 bases from V and 5 bases from J, with 9 bases between. The CDR3 runs 12 residues. CDR3 sequence reads: CASSQGVYGYTF. The DNA of the CDR3 is TGTGCCAGCAGCCAAGGGGTATATGGCTACACCTTC.

The genes are TRBV5-1 and TRBJ2-2; no reliable D call. This CDR3 has 15 residues. Per the germline V gene, CDR1 is SGHRS and CDR2 is YFSETQ. V lost 0 bases to trimming and J lost 4 bases, with 10 bases between them. The DNA for the CDR3 is TGCGCCAGCAGCTTGGGAGCAATGGGCACCGGGGAGCTGTTTTTT. This encodes CASSLGAMGTGELFF.

The chain combines TRBV9 with TRBJ2-5; D could derive from TRBD1 or TRBD2 (5 bases each). Trimming pared 4 bases from V and 6 bases from J, leaving 22 bases between. The CDR3 extends over 16 amino acids. CDR1 is SGDLS, CDR2 YYNGEE, per germline. The CDR3 region is CASSQFRDPPKKTQYF. DNA for the CDR3: TGTGCCAGCAGCCAATTCCGGGACCCCCCTAAAAAGACCCAGTACTTC.

The rearrangement uses TRBV6-5 and TRBJ2-2; D gene uncertain. CDR3 length: 13 residues. Trimming cost V 3 bases and J 4 bases, with 6 bases left between them. Germline V CDR1 and CDR2: MNHEY, SVGAGI. This CDR3 reads CASSYRPTGELFF. For the CDR3, the DNA is TGTGCCAGCAGTTATCGGCCCACCGGGGAGCTGTTTTTT.

V usage is TRBV7-9 and J usage is TRBJ2-1; no firm D call. The V and J ends lost 6 bases and 2 bases respectively, with 8 bases between them. This CDR3 is built from 13 residues. Germline assignment: CDR1 SEHNR and CDR2 FQNEAQ (reference sequence). The CDR3 is CASSKRAYNEQFF. The CDR3 bases are TGTGCCAGCAGTAAGAGAGCCTACAATGAGCAGTTCTTC. Using reference TRBV7-9 and TRBJ2-1 for the parts outside the CDR3, the full variable domain is DTGVSQNPRHKITKRGQNVTFRCDPISEHNRLYWYRQTLGQGPEFLTYFQNEAQLEKSRLLSDRFSAERPKGSFSTLEIQRTEQGDSAMYLCASSKRAYNEQFFGPGTRLTVL.

The chain recombines TRBV4-1 with TRBJ2-7, with D tentatively TRBD1 (6 bases). The germline V and J ends were trimmed by 1 base and 3 bases, with 16 bases remaining between them. This CDR3 comprises 16 residues. Germline-derived CDR1 and CDR2 are MGHRA and YSYEKL. CDR3 in DNA: TGCGCCAGCAGCCAAGGCGCCCCAGGGGCCAACTACGAGCAGTACTTC. Its protein is CASSQGAPGANYEQYF.